A single sample is the source of the 10 T cell receptor beta chains below, sequenced in a study of blood T cells in healthy people across ages (dated by TCRdb to the mid-2010s). The protocol used for the library was 5' RACE. A second PCR of about 6 to 12 cycles was performed with a sample-barcoded 5' primer and a J-beta primer mix. TCRdb reanalyzed the raw reads on its own, using fastp at Q25 for trimming and MiXCR for clone calling, and kept in-frame beta chains. Rows are combined by CDR3 protein, so each entry shows the most common genes and DNA. The sample table holds around 1,900,000 distinct CDR3 sequences, of which roughly two fifths were seen once. Around 23% of the sample is taken by the ten largest. The sequenced sample consisted of blood. Receptors were obtained from a human donor in good health.

The chain is built from TRBV6-2 or TRBV6-3 and TRBJ1-2; 7 nucleotides agree with TRBD1. The CDR3 length is 16 residues. The trim removed 5 bases at V and 1 base at J, leaving 10 bases unmatched. Looked up from germline, CDR1 is MNHEY and CDR2 is SVGEGT. CDR3 sequence reads: CASSGFLGQSNYGYTF. For the CDR3, the DNA is TGTGCCAGCAGTGGCTTTCTGGGACAGAGTAACTATGGCTACACCTTC.

The chain is built from TRBV7-6 and TRBJ1-2, with TRBD1 matching 8 bases. With V trimmed by 1 base and J by 6 bases, 4 bases remained unmatched. Germline V gene sequence: CDR1 SGHVS, CDR2 FNYEAQ. This CDR3 contains 14 residues. The CDR3: CASSLVSGGNGYTF. The CDR3 nucleotides are TGTGCCAGCAGCTTAGTTTCAGGGGGCAATGGCTACACCTTC.

V usage is TRBV4-2 and J usage is TRBJ1-3, with TRBD1 matching 7 bases. CDR1 is LGHNA and CDR2 is YNFKEQ in the germline V gene. V was clipped by 0 bases and J by 0 bases; unmatched bases: 8. The CDR3 covers 18 residues. CDR3 coding DNA: TGTGCCAGCAGCCAAGACCCCGGACAGGCCTACTCTGGAAACACCATATATTTT. Protein product: CASSQDPGQAYSGNTIYF.

This rearrangement joins TRBV4-1 to TRBJ2-5; unclear D gene. Looked up from germline, CDR1 is MGHRA and CDR2 is YSYEKL. This CDR3 is 13 amino acids long. V lost 1 base and J lost 5, with 8 bases in between. The CDR3 loop reads CASSQVHVETQYF. The CDR3 DNA reads TGCGCCAGCAGCCAAGTGCACGTGGAGACCCAGTACTTC.

This clonotype was counted only a few times. The J gene is TRBJ2-7, the V gene TRBV7-6; D possibly matches TRBD1 or TRBD2 (6 bases each). The CDR3 loop spans 15 amino acids. With 3 bases removed from V and 2 bases from J, the gap between germline ends came to 14 bases. Germline CDR1 and CDR2: SGHVS and FNYEAQ. CDR3 in amino acids: CASSFTGASTYEQYF. The CDR3 DNA reads TGTGCCAGCAGCTTTACGGGGGCGTCAACCTACGAGCAGTACTTC.

This clonotype was observed a single time. The chain carries TRBV19 and TRBJ2-7, with D maybe TRBD1 (5 bases). Germline lookup yields CDR1 LNHDA and CDR2 SQIVND (reference sequence). V dropped 2 bases and J dropped 4 bases, with 12 bases sitting between them. The CDR3 runs to 14 residues. In DNA, the CDR3 is TGTGCCAGTAGTATAAGGGGTGCGTTATACGAGCAGTACTTC. Translating gives CASSIRGALYEQYF.

The CDR3 nucleotides read TGTGCCAGCAGCATCGCAAGGAACACTGAAGCTTTCTTT. Encoded protein: CASSIARNTEAFF. The chain links TRBV7-9 to TRBJ1-1; D not resolved. The length of the CDR3 is 13 residues. The germline gives CDR1 SEHNR, CDR2 FQNEAQ (reference sequence). The V and J ends lost 5 bases and 1 base respectively, with 8 bases between them. Full variable domain (rest looked up from reference TRBV7-9 and TRBJ1-1): DTGVSQNPRHKITKRGQNVTFRCDPISEHNRLYWYRQTLGQGPEFLTYFQNEAQLEKSRLLSDRFSAERPKGSFSTLEIQRTEQGDSAMYLCASSIARNTEAFFGQGTRLTVV.

This chain links TRBV7-2 with TRBJ1-2; D is undetermined. Germline V gene lookup returns CDR1 SGHTA and CDR2 FQGNSA. V dropped 6 bases and J dropped 3 bases, with 11 bases sitting between them. This CDR3 region has 13 residues. The CDR3 loop reads CASRPGNDYGYTF. The CDR3 DNA reads as TGTGCCAGCAGACCCGGGAATGACTATGGCTACACCTTC.

The chain is built from TRBV27 and TRBJ2-3, with a weak D call TRBD2 (5 bases). The V end was cut by 0 bases, the J end by 3 bases, with 13 bases between. Germline values: CDR1 MNHEY, CDR2 SMNVEV (reference sequence). This CDR3 is 16 amino acids long. The CDR3 sequence: CASSLSTTGWTDTQYF. CDR3 DNA: TGTGCCAGCAGTTTATCGACGACGGGGTGGACAGATACGCAGTATTTT.

This clonotype was observed a single time. V gene TRBV5-1 combines with J gene TRBJ2-3; TRBD2 might be the D (5 bases). From germline, CDR1 is SGHRS and CDR2 YFSETQ. Between the trimmed V and J ends, which lost 4 bases and 5 bases, there was a span of 17 bases. The CDR3 loop spans 15 amino acids. The CDR3 DNA sequence: TGCGCCAGCAGCACCCACGGACTGGATCAAGATACGCAGTATTTT. Its protein product is CASSTHGLDQDTQYF.